Shown below are 3 T cell receptor beta chains from a single sample sequenced in a study of regulatory T cells in long-lasting Graves disease. CDR3-region Arm-PCR and iRepertoire HTBI primers produced the TCR beta libraries. From the multiplex PCR reads, TCRdb called clonotypes with MiXCR, one entry per CDR3 protein. This sample has fewer than 450,000 distinct CDR3 sequences, with roughly a quarter found just once. Specified time point: persistent/refractory GD, antithyroid drugs over 5 years with positive TRAb. PBMC RNA served as the TCR library source. The starting material was peripheral blood mononuclear cells (PBMCs), obtained when the disease was refractory, from a patient treated with antithyroid drugs. The receptors come from a female donor with Graves disease.

This clonotype has a count of ten or more. This sequence joins TRBV28 and TRBJ1-1, with no clear D. The CDR3 has 13 amino acids. CDR1 and CDR2 from the germline V gene are MDHEN and SYDVKM. V lost 3 bases, J lost 4 bases, and 9 bases lay in between. The CDR3 region has the DNA TGTGCCAGCAGTTTTCTGTCACCCACTGAAGCTTTCTTT. Its translation: CASSFLSPTEAFF.

The chain uses TRBV27 and TRBJ2-7, with 7 nucleotides matching TRBD1. In germline, CDR1 is MNHEY, CDR2 SMNVEV (reference sequence). The CDR3 is 13 residues long. V gave up 5 bases and J gave up 9 bases; unmatched junction bases: 10. The CDR3 sequence: CASSPARTGGQYF. For the CDR3, the DNA is TGTGCCAGCAGTCCCGCTCGGACAGGAGGGCAGTACTTC.

The chain's CDR3 is CASSTQTGGEQYF. CDR3 nucleotide sequence: TGTGCCAGCAGCACACAGACAGGGGGCGAGCAGTACTTC. V usage is TRBV9 and J usage is TRBJ2-7; 9 bases agree with TRBD1. V lost 4 bases to trimming and J lost 6 bases; unmatched junction nucleotides: 5. Germline V CDR1 and CDR2: SGDLS, YYNGEE. This CDR3 comprises 13 residues.